The 2 T cell receptor beta chains below come from one sample, sequenced in a study of response to subunit inactivated influenza vaccine. TCRdb redid the calling of the RT-PCR reads with MiXCR, one entry per CDR3 protein. The sample shows about 190,000 distinct CDR3 sequences, approximately 15% of them seen only once. The sequencing used CD8+ T cells sorted from PBMCs, collected 4 to 6 days after vaccination. The receptors come from a man aged 45-65 years who received an inactivated influenza vaccine.

The chain couples TRBV28 to TRBJ2-1; a weak D match, TRBD1 (7 bases). Germline-derived CDR1 and CDR2 are MDHEN and SYDVKM. Deletions cut 9 bases from V and 12 bases from J, with 18 bases between. The CDR3 runs 12 residues. The chain's CDR3 is CASHAGGMTQFF. As DNA, the CDR3 is TGTGCCAGTCATGCAGGGGGGATGACGCAGTTCTTC.

This clonotype was counted many times. This rearrangement joins TRBV10-3 to TRBJ2-2, with TRBD2 identical over 10 bases. V was pared by 3 bases and J by 1 base, with 8 bases of the junction left unmatched. The CDR3 sequence is 18 residues long. The germline V gene encodes CDR1 ENHRY and CDR2 SYGVKD. CDR3 region: CAISDFLAGAMNTGELFF. In DNA form, the CDR3 reads TGTGCCATCAGTGATTTTCTAGCGGGAGCAATGAACACCGGGGAGCTGTTTTTT.